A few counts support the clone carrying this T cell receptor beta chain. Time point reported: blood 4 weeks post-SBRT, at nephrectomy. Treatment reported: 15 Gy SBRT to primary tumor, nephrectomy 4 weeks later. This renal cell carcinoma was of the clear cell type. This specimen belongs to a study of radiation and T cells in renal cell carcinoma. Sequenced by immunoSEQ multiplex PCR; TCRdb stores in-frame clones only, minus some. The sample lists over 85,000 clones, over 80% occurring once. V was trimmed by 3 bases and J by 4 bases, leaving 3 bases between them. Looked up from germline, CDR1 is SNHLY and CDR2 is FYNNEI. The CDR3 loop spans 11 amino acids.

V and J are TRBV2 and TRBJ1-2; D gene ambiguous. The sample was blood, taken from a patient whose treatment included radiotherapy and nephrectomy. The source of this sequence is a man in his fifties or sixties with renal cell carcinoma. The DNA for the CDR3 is TGTGCCAGCAGTGAGAGCTATGGCTACACCTTC. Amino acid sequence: CASSESYGYTF.